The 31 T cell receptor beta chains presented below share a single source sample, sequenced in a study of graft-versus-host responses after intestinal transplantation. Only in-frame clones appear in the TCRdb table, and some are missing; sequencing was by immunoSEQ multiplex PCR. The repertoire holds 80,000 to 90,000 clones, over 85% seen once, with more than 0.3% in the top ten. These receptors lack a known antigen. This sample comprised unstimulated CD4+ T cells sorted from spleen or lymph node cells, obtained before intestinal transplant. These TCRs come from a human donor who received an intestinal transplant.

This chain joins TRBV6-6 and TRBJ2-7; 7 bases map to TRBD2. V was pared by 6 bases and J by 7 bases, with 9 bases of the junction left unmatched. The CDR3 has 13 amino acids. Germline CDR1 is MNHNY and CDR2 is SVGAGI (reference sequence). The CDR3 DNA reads TGTGCCAGCAGGCAGACTAGCTTCGGGGAGCAGTACTTC. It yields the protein CASRQTSFGEQYF.

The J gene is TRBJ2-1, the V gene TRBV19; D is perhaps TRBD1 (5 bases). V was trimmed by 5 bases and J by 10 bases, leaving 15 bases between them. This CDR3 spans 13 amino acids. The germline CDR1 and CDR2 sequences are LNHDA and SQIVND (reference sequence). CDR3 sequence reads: CASSLAPPGEQFF. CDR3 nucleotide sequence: TGTGCCAGTAGTCTGGCCCCCCCAGGGGAGCAGTTCTTC.

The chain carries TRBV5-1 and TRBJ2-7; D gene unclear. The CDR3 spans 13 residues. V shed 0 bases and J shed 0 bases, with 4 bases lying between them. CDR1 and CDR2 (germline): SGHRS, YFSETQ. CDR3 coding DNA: TGCGCCAGCAGCTTGGACTTCTCCTACGAGCAGTACTTC. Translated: CASSLDFSYEQYF.

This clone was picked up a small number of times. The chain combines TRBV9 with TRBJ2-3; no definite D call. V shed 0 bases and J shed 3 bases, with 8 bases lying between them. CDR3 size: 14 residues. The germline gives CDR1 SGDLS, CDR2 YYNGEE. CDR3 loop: CASSVVPGTDTQYF. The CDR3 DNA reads TGTGCCAGCAGCGTAGTCCCCGGGACAGATACGCAGTATTTT.

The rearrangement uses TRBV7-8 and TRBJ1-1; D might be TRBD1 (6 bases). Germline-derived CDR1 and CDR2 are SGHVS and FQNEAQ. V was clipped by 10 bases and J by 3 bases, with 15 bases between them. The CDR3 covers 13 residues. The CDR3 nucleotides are TGTGCCACCCTGGGGCCAGGGGACACTGAAGCTTTCTTT. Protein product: CATLGPGDTEAFF.

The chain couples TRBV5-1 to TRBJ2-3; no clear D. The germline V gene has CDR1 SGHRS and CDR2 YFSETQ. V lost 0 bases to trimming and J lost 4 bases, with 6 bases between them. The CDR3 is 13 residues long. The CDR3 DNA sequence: TGCGCCAGCAGCTTGGAACGGCCAGATACGCAGTATTTT. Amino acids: CASSLERPDTQYF.

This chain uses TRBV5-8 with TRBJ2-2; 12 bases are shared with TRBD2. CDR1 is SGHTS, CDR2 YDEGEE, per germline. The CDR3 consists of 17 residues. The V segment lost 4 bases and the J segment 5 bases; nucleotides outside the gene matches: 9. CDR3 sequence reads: CASSKTSGSKGTGELFF. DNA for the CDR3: TGTGCCAGCAGCAAGACTAGCGGGAGTAAAGGAACCGGGGAGCTGTTTTTT.

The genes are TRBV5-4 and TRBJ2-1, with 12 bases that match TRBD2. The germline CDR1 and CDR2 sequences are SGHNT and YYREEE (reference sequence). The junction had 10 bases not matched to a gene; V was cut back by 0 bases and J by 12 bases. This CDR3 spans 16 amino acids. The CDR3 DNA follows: TGTGCCAGCAGCTTGGTAGGGACTAGCGGGCCTGGGGTGCAGTTCTTC. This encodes CASSLVGTSGPGVQFF.

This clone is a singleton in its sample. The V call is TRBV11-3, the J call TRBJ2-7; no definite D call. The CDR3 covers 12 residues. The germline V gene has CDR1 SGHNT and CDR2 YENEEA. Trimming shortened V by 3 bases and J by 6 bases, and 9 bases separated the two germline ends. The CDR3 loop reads CASSLYPGEQYF. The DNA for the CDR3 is TGTGCCAGCAGCTTGTACCCAGGCGAGCAGTACTTC.

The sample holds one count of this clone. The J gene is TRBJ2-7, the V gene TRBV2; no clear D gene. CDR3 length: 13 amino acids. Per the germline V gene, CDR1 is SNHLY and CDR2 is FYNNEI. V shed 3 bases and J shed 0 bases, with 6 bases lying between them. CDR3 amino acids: CASSDQFSYEQYF. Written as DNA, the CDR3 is TGTGCCAGCAGTGACCAGTTCTCCTACGAGCAGTACTTC.

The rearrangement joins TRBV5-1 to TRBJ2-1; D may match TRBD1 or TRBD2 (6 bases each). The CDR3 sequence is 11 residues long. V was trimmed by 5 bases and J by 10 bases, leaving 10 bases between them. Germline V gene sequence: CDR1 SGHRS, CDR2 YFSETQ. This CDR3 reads CASRQGGEQFF. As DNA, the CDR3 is TGCGCCAGCAGGCAAGGGGGGGAGCAGTTCTTC.

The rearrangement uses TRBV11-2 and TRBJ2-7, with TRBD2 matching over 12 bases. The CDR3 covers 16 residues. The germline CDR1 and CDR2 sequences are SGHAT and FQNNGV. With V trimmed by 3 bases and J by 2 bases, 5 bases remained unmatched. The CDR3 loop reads CASSFELAGGTYEQYF. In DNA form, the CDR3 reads TGTGCCAGCAGCTTCGAACTAGCGGGAGGAACCTACGAGCAGTACTTC.

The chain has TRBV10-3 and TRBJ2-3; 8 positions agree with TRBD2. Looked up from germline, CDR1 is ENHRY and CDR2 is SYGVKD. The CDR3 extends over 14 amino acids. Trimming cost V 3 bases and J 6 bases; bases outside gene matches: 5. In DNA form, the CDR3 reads TGTGCCATCAGTGAAGGGACTAGTTCGGATACGCAGTATTTT. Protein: CAISEGTSSDTQYF.

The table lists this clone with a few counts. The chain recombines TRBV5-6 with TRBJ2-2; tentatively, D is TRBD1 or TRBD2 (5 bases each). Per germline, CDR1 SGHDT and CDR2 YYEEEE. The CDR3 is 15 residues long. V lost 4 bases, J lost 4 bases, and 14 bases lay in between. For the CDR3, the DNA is TGTGCCAGCAGCCCCCTGGAGAGGGGCACCGGGGAGCTGTTTTTT. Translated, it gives CASSPLERGTGELFF. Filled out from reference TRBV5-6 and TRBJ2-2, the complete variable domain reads DAGVTQSPTHLIKTRGQQVTLRCSPKSGHDTVSWYQQALGQGPQFIFQYYEEEERQRGNFPDRFSGHQFPNYSSELNVNALLLGDSALYLCASSPLERGTGELFFGEGSRLTVL.

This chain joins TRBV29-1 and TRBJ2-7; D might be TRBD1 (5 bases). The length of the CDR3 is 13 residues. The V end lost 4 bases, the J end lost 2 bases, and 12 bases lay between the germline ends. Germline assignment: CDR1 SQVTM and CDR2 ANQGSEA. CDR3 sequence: CSVGAGNTYEQYF. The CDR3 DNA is TGCAGCGTTGGGGCAGGGAATACCTACGAGCAGTACTTC.

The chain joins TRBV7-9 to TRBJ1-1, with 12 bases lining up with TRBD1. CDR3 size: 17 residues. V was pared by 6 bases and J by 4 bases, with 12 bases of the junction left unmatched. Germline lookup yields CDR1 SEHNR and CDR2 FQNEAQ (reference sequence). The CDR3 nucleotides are TGTGCCAGCAGACCCCGGGACAGGGGGCGGAGGGGCACTGAAGCTTTCTTT. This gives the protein CASRPRDRGRRGTEAFF.

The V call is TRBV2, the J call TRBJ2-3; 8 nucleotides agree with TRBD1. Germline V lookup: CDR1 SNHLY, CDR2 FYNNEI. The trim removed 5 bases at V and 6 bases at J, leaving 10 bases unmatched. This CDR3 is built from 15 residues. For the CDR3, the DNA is TGTGCCAGCAGTTTGGACAGGGCCTCAGGGGATACGCAGTATTTT. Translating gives CASSLDRASGDTQYF.

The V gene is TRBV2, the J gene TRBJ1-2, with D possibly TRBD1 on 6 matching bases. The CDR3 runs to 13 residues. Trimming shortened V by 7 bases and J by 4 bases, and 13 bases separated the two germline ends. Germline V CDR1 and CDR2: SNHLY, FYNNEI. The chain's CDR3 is CASTEQGFYGYTF. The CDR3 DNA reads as TGTGCCAGCACCGAACAGGGTTTCTATGGCTACACCTTC. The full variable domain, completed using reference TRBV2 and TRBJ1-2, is EPEVTQTPSHQVTQMGQEVILRCVPISNHLYFYWYRQILGQKVEFLVSFYNNEISEKSEIFDDQFSVERPDGSNFTLKIRSTKLEDSAMYFCASTEQGFYGYTFGSGTRLTVV.

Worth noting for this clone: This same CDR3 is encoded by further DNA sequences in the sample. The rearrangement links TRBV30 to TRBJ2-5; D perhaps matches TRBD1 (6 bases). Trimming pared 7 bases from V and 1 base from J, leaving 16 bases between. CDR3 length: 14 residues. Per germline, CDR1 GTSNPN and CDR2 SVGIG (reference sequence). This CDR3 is CASIVVGGQETQYF. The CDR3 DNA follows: TGTGCCTCTATAGTAGTAGGGGGCCAAGAGACCCAGTACTTC.

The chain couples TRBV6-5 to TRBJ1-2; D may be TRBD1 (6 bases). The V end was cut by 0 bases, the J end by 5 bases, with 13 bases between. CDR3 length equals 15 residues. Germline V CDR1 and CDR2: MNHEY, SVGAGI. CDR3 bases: TGTGCCAGCAGTTACTCTCGGGGGCGCGGGTATGGCTACACCTTC. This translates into CASSYSRGRGYGYTF.

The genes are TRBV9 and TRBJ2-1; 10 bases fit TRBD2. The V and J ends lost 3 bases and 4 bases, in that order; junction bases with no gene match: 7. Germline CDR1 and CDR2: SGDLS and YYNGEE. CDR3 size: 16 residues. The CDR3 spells CASSESPTSGYNEQFF. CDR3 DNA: TGTGCCAGCAGCGAAAGTCCGACTAGCGGGTACAATGAGCAGTTCTTC.

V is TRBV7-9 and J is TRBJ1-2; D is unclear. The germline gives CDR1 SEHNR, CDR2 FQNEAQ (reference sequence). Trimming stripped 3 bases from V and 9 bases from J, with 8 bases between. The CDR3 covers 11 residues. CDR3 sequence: CASSFEGSYTF. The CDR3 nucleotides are TGTGCCAGCAGCTTTGAAGGGAGCTACACCTTC.

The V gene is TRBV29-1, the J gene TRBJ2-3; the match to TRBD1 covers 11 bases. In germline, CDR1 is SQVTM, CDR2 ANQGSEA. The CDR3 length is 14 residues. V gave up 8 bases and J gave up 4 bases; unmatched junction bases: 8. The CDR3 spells CSLGTGGFADTQYF. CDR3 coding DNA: TGCAGCTTAGGGACAGGGGGTTTCGCAGATACGCAGTATTTT.

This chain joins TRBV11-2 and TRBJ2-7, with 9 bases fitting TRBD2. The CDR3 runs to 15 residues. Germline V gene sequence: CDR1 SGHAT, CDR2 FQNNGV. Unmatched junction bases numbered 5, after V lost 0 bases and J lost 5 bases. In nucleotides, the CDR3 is TGTGCCAGCAGCTTAGAACGGCTAGCGGGAAACGAGCAGTACTTC. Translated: CASSLERLAGNEQYF.

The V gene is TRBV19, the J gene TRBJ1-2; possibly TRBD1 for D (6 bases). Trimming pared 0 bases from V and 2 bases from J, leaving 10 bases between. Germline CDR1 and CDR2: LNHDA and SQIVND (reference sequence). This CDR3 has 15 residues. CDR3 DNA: TGTGCCAGTAGTATAGAATTCGACAGGAACTATGGCTACACCTTC. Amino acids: CASSIEFDRNYGYTF.

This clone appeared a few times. This CDR3 is CASSEALGLNTEAFF. CDR3 DNA sequence: TGTGCCAGCAGTGAAGCGCTAGGACTCAACACTGAAGCTTTCTTT. The chain links TRBV2 to TRBJ1-1; D not certain. This CDR3 is 15 amino acids long. V was clipped by 0 bases and J by 2 bases, with 10 bases between them. Germline values: CDR1 SNHLY, CDR2 FYNNEI.

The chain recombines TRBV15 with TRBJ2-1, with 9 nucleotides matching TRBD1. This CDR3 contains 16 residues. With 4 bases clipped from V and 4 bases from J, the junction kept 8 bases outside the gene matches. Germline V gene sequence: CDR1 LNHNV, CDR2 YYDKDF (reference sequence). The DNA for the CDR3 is TGTGCCACCAGCAAGGATAGACAGGGGGGGTACAATGAGCAGTTCTTC. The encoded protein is CATSKDRQGGYNEQFF.

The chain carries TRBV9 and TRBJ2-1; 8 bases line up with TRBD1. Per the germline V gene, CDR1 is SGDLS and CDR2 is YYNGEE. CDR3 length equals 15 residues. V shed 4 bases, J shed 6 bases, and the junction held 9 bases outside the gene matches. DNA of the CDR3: TGTGCCAGCAGCCTTTTAGGGACAGGTTTCAATGAGCAGTTCTTC. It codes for CASSLLGTGFNEQFF.

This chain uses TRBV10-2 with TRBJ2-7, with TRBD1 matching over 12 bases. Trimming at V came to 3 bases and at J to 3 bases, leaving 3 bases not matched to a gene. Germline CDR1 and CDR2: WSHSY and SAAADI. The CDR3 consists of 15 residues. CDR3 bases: TGCGCCAGCAGTGAAGGGACAGGGGGCGTCTACGAGCAGTACTTC. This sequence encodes CASSEGTGGVYEQYF.

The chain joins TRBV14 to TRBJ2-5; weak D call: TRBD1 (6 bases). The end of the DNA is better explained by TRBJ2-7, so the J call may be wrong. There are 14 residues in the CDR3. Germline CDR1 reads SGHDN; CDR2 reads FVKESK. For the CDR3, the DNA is TGTGCCAGCAGCTACACGACAGGAACCTACGAGCAGTACTTC. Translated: CASSYTTGTYEQYF.

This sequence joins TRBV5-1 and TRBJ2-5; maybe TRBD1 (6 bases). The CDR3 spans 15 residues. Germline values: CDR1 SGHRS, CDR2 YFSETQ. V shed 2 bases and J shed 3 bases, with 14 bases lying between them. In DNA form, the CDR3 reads TGCGCCAGCAGCTTAATAACAGGGTTAGAAGAGACCCAGTACTTC. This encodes CASSLITGLEETQYF.